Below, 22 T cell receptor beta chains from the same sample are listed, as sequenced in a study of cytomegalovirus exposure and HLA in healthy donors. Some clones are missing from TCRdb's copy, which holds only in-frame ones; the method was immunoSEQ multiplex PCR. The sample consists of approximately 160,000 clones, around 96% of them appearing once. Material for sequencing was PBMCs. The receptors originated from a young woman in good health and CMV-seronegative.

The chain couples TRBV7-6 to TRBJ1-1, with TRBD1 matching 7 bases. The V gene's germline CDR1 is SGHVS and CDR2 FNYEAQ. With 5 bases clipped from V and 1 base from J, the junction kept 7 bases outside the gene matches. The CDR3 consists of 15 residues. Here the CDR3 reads CASSPIRGSNTEAFF. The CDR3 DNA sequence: TGTGCCAGCAGCCCTATCAGGGGGTCGAACACTGAAGCTTTCTTT. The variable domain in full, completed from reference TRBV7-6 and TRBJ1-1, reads GAGVSQSPRYKVTKRGQDVALRCDPISGHVSLYWYRQALGQGPEFLTYFNYEAQQDKSGLPNDRFSAERPEGSISTLTIQRTEQRDSAMYRCASSPIRGSNTEAFFGQGTRLTVV.

The CDR3 DNA sequence: TGTGCCAGCAGTTCCGGACAGGGGCCCACTCATGGCTACACCTTC. This encodes CASSSGQGPTHGYTF. The chain couples TRBV7-9 to TRBJ1-2; 9 bases agree with TRBD1. Looked up from germline, CDR1 is SEHNR and CDR2 is FQNEAQ (reference sequence). The CDR3 is 15 amino acids. The ends lost 6 bases at V and 6 bases at J; junction bases unmatched: 11.

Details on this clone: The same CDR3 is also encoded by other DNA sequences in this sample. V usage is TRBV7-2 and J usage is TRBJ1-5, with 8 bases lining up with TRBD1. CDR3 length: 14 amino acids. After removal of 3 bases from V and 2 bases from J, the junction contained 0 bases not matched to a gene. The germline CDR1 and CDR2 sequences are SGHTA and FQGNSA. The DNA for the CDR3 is TGTGCCAGCAGCTTGACAGGGGGCAATCAGCCCCAGCATTTT. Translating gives CASSLTGGNQPQHF.

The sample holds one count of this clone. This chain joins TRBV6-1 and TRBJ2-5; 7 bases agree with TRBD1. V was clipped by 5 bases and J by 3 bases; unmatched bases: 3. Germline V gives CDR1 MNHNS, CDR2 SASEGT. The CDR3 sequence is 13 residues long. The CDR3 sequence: CASSWDREETQYF. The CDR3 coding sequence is TGTGCCAGCAGTTGGGACAGAGAAGAGACCCAGTACTTC.

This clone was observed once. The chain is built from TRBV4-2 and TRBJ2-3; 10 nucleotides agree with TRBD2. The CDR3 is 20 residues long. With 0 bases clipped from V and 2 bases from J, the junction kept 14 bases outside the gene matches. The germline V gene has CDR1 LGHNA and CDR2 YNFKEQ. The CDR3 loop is CASSQEGIGIAGGNTDTQYF. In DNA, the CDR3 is TGTGCCAGCAGCCAAGAGGGCATAGGAATAGCGGGGGGAAACACAGATACGCAGTATTTT.

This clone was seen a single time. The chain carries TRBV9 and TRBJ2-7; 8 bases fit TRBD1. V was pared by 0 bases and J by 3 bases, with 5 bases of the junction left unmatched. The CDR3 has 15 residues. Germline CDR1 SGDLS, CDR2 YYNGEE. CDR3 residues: CASSVGPGGNYEQYF. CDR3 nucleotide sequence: TGTGCCAGCAGCGTAGGCCCAGGGGGCAACTACGAGCAGTACTTC. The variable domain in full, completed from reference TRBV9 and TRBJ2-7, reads DSGVTQTPKHLITATGQRVTLRCSPRSGDLSVYWYQQSLDQGLQFLIQYYNGEERAKGNILERFSAQQFPDLHSELNLSSLELGDSALYFCASSVGPGGNYEQYFGPGTRLTVT.

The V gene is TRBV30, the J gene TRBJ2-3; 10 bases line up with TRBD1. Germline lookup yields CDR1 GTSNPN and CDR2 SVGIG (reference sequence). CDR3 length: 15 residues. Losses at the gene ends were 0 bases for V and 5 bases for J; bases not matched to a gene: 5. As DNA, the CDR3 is TGTGCCTGGAGTGTCGACAGGGGGCTGAGAGATACGCAGTATTTT. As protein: CAWSVDRGLRDTQYF. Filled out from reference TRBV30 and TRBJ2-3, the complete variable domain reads SQTIHQWPATLVQPVGSPLSLECTVEGTSNPNLYWYRQAAGRGLQLLFYSVGIGQISSEVPQNLSASRPQDRQFILSSKKLLLSDSGFYLCAWSVDRGLRDTQYFGPGTRLTVL.

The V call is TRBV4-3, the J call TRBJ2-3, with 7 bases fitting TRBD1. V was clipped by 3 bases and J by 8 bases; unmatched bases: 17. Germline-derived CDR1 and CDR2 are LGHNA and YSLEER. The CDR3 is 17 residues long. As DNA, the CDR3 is TGCGCCAGCAGCCAGGACAGAGGGGGCGCCCCCGGCGGTACGCAGTATTTT. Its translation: CASSQDRGGAPGGTQYF.

This chain's CDR3 is CASTPPTRGLEAFF. The CDR3 DNA is TGTGCCAGTACCCCACCAACCAGGGGATTGGAAGCTTTCTTT. This chain uses TRBV19 with TRBJ1-1; D may be TRBD1 (6 bases). Germline CDR1 is LNHDA and CDR2 is SQIVND (reference sequence). Deletions cut 7 bases from V and 8 bases from J, with 20 bases between. CDR3 length equals 14 residues. The complete variable domain, with remaining parts taken from reference TRBV19 and TRBJ1-1, reads DGGITQSPKYLFRKEGQNVTLSCEQNLNHDAMYWYRQDPGQGLRLIYYSQIVNDFQKGDIAEGYSVSREKKESFPLTVTSAQKNPTAFYLCASTPPTRGLEAFFGQGTRLTVV.

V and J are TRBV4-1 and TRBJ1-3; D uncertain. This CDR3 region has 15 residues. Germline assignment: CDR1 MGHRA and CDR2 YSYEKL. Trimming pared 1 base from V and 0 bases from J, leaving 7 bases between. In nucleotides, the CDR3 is TGCGCCAGCAGCCAAGCTGTACTCTCTGGAAACACCATATATTTT. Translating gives CASSQAVLSGNTIYF.

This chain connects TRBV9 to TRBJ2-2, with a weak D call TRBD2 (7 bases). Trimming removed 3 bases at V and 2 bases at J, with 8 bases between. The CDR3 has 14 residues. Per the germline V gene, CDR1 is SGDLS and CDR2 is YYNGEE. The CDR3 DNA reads TGTGCCAGCAGCGGGGGGGGCAACACCGGGGAGCTGTTTTTT. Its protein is CASSGGGNTGELFF.

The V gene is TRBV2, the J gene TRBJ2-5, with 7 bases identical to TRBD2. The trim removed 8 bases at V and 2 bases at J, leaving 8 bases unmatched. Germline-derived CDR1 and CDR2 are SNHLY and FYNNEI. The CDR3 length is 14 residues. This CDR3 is CASGKRGEQETQYF. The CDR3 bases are TGTGCCAGCGGAAAGCGGGGAGAACAAGAGACCCAGTACTTC.

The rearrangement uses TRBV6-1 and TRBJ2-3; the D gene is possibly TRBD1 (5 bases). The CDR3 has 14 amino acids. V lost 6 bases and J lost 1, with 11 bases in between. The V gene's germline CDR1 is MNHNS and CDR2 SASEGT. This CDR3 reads CASRNGAGTDTQYF. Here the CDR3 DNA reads TGTGCCAGCAGGAATGGGGCGGGCACAGATACGCAGTATTTT.

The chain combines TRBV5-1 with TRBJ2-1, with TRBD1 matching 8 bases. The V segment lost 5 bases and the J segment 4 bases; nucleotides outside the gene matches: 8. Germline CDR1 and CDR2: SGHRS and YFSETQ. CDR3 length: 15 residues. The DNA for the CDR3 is TGCGCCAGCAGGCTAGGACAGGGAGCTTACAATGAGCAGTTCTTC. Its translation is CASRLGQGAYNEQFF.

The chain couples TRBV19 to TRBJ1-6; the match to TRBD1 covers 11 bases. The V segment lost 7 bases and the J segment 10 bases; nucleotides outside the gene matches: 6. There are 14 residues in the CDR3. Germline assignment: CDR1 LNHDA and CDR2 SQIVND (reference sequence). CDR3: CASTRGTGGSPLHF. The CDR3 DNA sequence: TGTGCCAGTACCCGCGGGACAGGGGGATCACCCCTCCACTTT.

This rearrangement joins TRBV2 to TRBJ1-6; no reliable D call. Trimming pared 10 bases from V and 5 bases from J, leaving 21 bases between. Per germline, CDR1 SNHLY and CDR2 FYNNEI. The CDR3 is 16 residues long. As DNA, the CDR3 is TGTGCCACCGTGGCGCGTCGGACTTACGATAATTCACCCCTCCACTTT. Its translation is CATVARRTYDNSPLHF.

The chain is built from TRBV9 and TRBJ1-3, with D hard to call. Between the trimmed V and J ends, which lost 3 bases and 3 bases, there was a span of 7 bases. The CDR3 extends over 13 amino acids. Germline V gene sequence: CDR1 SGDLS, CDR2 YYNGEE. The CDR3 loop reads CASSGQYGNTIYF. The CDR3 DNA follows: TGTGCCAGCAGCGGTCAGTATGGAAACACCATATATTTT.

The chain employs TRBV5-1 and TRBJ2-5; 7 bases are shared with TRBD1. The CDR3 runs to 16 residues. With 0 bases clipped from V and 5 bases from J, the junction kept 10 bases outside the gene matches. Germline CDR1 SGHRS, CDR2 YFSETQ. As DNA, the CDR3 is TGCGCCAGCAGCTTGGAAAGGGGGCGGTACGTCGAGACCCAGTACTTC. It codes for CASSLERGRYVETQYF.

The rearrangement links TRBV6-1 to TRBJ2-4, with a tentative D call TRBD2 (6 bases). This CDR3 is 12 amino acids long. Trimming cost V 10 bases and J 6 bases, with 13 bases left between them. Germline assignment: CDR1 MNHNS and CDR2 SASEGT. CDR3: CATGGGVNIQYF. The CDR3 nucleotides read TGTGCCACCGGTGGCGGGGTAAACATTCAGTACTTC.

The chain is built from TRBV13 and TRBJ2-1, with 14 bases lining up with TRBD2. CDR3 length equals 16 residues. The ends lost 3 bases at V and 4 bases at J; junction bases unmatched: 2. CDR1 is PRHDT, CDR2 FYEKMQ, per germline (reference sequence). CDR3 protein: CASSLGLAGDYNEQFF. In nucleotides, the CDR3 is TGTGCCAGCAGCTTGGGACTAGCGGGGGATTACAATGAGCAGTTCTTC.

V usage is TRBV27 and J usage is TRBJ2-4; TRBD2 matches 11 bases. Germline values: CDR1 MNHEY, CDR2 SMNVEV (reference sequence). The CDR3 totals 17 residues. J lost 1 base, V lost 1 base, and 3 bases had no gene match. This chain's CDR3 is CASSLYSGGEAKNIQYF. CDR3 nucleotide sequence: TGTGCCAGCAGTTTATATAGCGGGGGGGAGGCCAAAAACATTCAGTACTTC.

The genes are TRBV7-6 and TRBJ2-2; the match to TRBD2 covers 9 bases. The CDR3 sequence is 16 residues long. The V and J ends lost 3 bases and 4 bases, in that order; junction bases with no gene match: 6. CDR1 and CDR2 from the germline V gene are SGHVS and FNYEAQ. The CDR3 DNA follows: TGTGCCAGCAGCTTTTTAGCGGGGGTTACCACCGGGGAGCTGTTTTTT. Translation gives CASSFLAGVTTGELFF.